The 32 T cell receptor beta chains presented below share a single source sample, sequenced in a study of graft-versus-host responses after intestinal transplantation listed by TCRdb under 2021. Library construction relied on the immunoSEQ multiplex PCR assay. The clones in this table, taken by TCRdb from immuneACCESS, are in-frame only. Not every clone is retained; where verified, under half of the shortfall comes from an unresolved V gene, and the cause of the rest is unknown. Across this sample there are some 140,000 clones, with around nine tenths seen only once. The ten most abundant clones make up roughly 0.16% of the sample. These TCRs' antigens remain unknown. The time point label of this sample denotes: cells obtained before transplantation from donor or recipient. Source: unstimulated CD4+ T cells sorted from spleen or lymph node cells, taken before intestinal transplant. The receptors were sampled from a human donor who received an intestinal transplant.

The chain combines TRBV5-6 with TRBJ1-1; D is ambiguous. Trimming shortened V by 3 bases and J by 1 base, and 7 bases separated the two germline ends. The CDR3 is 13 residues long. Germline V CDR1 and CDR2: SGHDT, YYEEEE. The CDR3 protein is CASSSTPNTEAFF. CDR3 coding DNA: TGTGCCAGCAGCTCAACACCGAACACTGAAGCTTTCTTT.

The chain links TRBV20-1 to TRBJ2-1; D gene ambiguous. CDR3 length: 11 amino acids. CDR1 is DFQATT, CDR2 SNEGSKA, per germline (reference sequence). The V end was cut by 0 bases, the J end by 7 bases, with 4 bases between. The CDR3 region is CSARDTNEQFF. The CDR3 DNA reads as TGCAGTGCTAGAGATACGAATGAGCAGTTCTTC.

The genes are TRBV18 and TRBJ2-5; TRBD2 might be the D (7 bases). The J call may not be correct, given that the DNA end is closer to TRBJ2-7. The CDR3 has 15 residues. CDR1 and CDR2 (germline): KGHSH, LQKENI. The CDR3 bases are TGTGCCAGCTCACCACCAACGGGGGGCCGGGGCGAGCAGTACTTC. It specifies CASSPPTGGRGEQYF.

This rearrangement joins TRBV10-3 to TRBJ2-4; D perhaps matches TRBD1 (6 bases). This CDR3 contains 14 residues. The germline CDR1 and CDR2 sequences are ENHRY and SYGVKD. V was trimmed by 2 bases and J by 4 bases, leaving 9 bases between them. The CDR3 DNA sequence: TGTGCCATCAGTGAGGGACAGCGAAAAAACATTCAGTACTTC. Protein sequence: CAISEGQRKNIQYF.

The chain is built from TRBV28 and TRBJ1-2, with 7 bases matching TRBD1. CDR3 size: 14 residues. The J segment lost 7 bases and the V segment lost 5 bases, leaving 10 bases of the junction unmatched. The germline gives CDR1 MDHEN, CDR2 SYDVKM. The CDR3 loop is CASSGGTAPLGYTF. The CDR3 nucleotides read TGTGCCAGCAGTGGTGGGACAGCCCCTCTTGGCTACACCTTC.

This chain joins TRBV7-3 and TRBJ2-1, with D maybe TRBD2 (5 bases). V lost 3 bases, J lost 0 bases, and 21 bases lay in between. Looked up from germline, CDR1 is SGHTA and CDR2 is FQGTGA. The CDR3 is 19 amino acids. Here the CDR3 DNA reads TGTGCCAGCAGCTTCCGAGGGCCGGGCGACTCGAGCTCCTACAATGAGCAGTTCTTC. As protein: CASSFRGPGDSSSYNEQFF.

J is TRBJ2-1 and V is TRBV5-1; 13 nucleotides match TRBD2. Germline V gives CDR1 SGHRS, CDR2 YFSETQ. The CDR3 runs to 15 residues. The J segment lost 15 bases and the V segment lost 3 bases, leaving 12 bases of the junction unmatched. CDR3 residues: CASSSGTSGASNRFF. CDR3 sequence (DNA): TGCGCCAGCAGCTCTGGGACTAGCGGGGCCTCTAATCGGTTCTTC. The entire variable domain, with the rest obtained from reference TRBV5-1 and TRBJ2-1, is as follows: KAGVTQTPRYLIKTRGQQVTLSCSPISGHRSVSWYQQTPGQGLQFLFEYFSETQRNKGNFPGRFSGRQFSNSRSEMNVSTLELGDSALYLCASSSGTSGASNRFFGPGTRLTVL.

In its sample, this clone was seen once. The chain links TRBV7-6 to TRBJ2-5; no definite D call. There are 11 residues in the CDR3. The germline CDR1 and CDR2 sequences are SGHVS and FNYEAQ. V was trimmed by 5 bases and J by 8 bases, leaving 9 bases between them. The CDR3 here is CASSLRQTQYF. Here the CDR3 DNA reads TGTGCCAGCAGCCTCCGACAAACCCAGTACTTC.

V usage is TRBV11-2 and J usage is TRBJ2-7, with a tentative D call TRBD2 (5 bases). The V and J ends lost 0 bases and 8 bases respectively, with 11 bases between them. The germline gives CDR1 SGHAT, CDR2 FQNNGV. The CDR3 covers 13 residues. CDR3 sequence reads: CASSLEAPGKQYF. The CDR3, as DNA: TGTGCCAGCAGCTTAGAAGCCCCCGGGAAGCAGTACTTC.

The chain employs TRBV6-5 and TRBJ1-6; TRBD1 agrees at 7 bases. Losses at the gene ends were 7 bases for V and 6 bases for J; bases not matched to a gene: 9. There are 15 residues in the CDR3. Germline V lookup: CDR1 MNHEY, CDR2 SVGAGI. The CDR3 DNA reads as TGTGCCAGCACCAGGGGGTCAGCTCTTAATTCACCCCTCCACTTT. Amino acids: CASTRGSALNSPLHF.

A note on this clone: Relative to the germline gene, one junction end is altered; a read error may explain this. The chain carries TRBV7-9 and TRBJ2-1, with 7 bases that match TRBD2. Looked up from germline, CDR1 is SEHNR and CDR2 is FQNEAQ (reference sequence). This CDR3 comprises 15 residues. The CDR3 spells CASSPGTTLYSEQFF. DNA for the CDR3: TGTGCCAGCAGTCCCGGGACTACACTCTACAGTGAGCAGTTCTTC. Complete variable domain (other parts from reference TRBV7-9 and TRBJ2-1): DTGVSQNPRHKITKRGQNVTFRCDPISEHNRLYWYRQTLGQGPEFLTYFQNEAQLEKSRLLSDRFSAERPKGSFSTLEIQRTEQGDSAMYLCASSPGTTLYSEQFFGPGTRLTVL.

The genes are TRBV11-3 and TRBJ2-3; the D is unclear. Germline values: CDR1 SGHNT, CDR2 YENEEA. The CDR3 consists of 12 residues. V lost 5 bases and J 4 bases, leaving 7 bases between the germline ends. The CDR3 coding sequence is TGTGCCAGCAGCGGTGGCTCAGATACGCAGTATTTT. This codes for CASSGGSDTQYF.

This clone was seen a single time. The rearrangement uses TRBV11-3 and TRBJ2-6, with TRBD1 matching over 9 bases. The trim removed 5 bases at V and 2 bases at J, leaving 7 bases unmatched. CDR1 is SGHNT, CDR2 YENEEA, per germline. CDR3 length equals 17 residues. In DNA, the CDR3 is TGTGCCAGCAGCCCACCAAGGGACAGGGCTGGGGCCAACGTCCTGACTTTC. It yields the protein CASSPPRDRAGANVLTF.

This clone has just a few counts. The V and J genes are TRBV19 and TRBJ2-2; possibly TRBD2 for D (5 bases). The length of the CDR3 is 13 residues. The V end was cut by 8 bases, the J end by 3 bases, with 10 bases between. The germline V gene has CDR1 LNHDA and CDR2 SQIVND (reference sequence). This CDR3 reads CASHLRDTGELFF. The CDR3 region has the DNA TGTGCCAGTCACTTGCGGGACACCGGGGAGCTGTTTTTT.

This clone was observed once. The CDR3 protein is CASSQISGSPLHF. In nucleotides, the CDR3 is TGTGCCAGCAGCCAGATAAGCGGTTCACCCCTCCACTTT. The V and J genes are TRBV6-1 and TRBJ1-6; D is unresolved. The CDR3 contains 13 residues. V lost 6 bases, J lost 9 bases, and 12 bases lay in between. Germline values: CDR1 MNHNS, CDR2 SASEGT.

This chain connects TRBV2 to TRBJ2-3; 8 positions match TRBD1. The CDR3 extends over 14 amino acids. Germline values: CDR1 SNHLY, CDR2 FYNNEI. V shed 1 base, J shed 6 bases, and the junction held 3 bases outside the gene matches. The CDR3 sequence: CASSEGTGRDTQYF. Written as DNA, the CDR3 is TGTGCCAGCAGTGAAGGGACAGGGAGGGATACGCAGTATTTT.

This chain connects TRBV19 to TRBJ2-1; the D is unclear. The CDR3 is made up of 13 amino acids. V lost 5 bases and J 0 bases, leaving 5 bases between the germline ends. CDR1 and CDR2 (germline): LNHDA, SQIVND (reference sequence). Here the CDR3 reads CASSRGSYNEQFF. The CDR3 nucleotides read TGTGCCAGTAGTCGAGGCTCCTACAATGAGCAGTTCTTC. Based on the CDR3 plus reference TRBV19 and TRBJ2-1, the full variable domain is DGGITQSPKYLFRKEGQNVTLSCEQNLNHDAMYWYRQDPGQGLRLIYYSQIVNDFQKGDIAEGYSVSREKKESFPLTVTSAQKNPTAFYLCASSRGSYNEQFFGPGTRLTVL.

The chain uses TRBV6-5 and TRBJ1-1, with a possible D match to TRBD1 (6 bases). V lost 6 bases to trimming and J lost 2 bases, with 16 bases between them. There are 15 residues in the CDR3. In germline, CDR1 is MNHEY, CDR2 SVGAGI. This chain's CDR3 is CASRLLQGPNTEAFF. CDR3 sequence (DNA): TGTGCCAGCAGACTCCTACAGGGCCCCAACACTGAAGCTTTCTTT.

The chain carries TRBV7-8 and TRBJ2-5; TRBD1 matches at 8 bases. The J call is uncertain, as TRBJ2-7 better fits the DNA end. The CDR3 contains 13 residues. Germline values: CDR1 SGHVS, CDR2 FQNEAQ. The CDR3 loop reads CASSKGQAYEQYF. CDR3 nucleotides: TGTGCCAGCAGCAAGGGACAGGCCTACGAGCAGTACTTC.

The chain links TRBV9 to TRBJ2-3, with 7 bases matching TRBD1. Trimming took 5 bases from V and 4 from J; bases not matched to a gene: 4. Germline CDR1 is SGDLS and CDR2 is YYNGEE. This CDR3 has 13 residues. As DNA, the CDR3 is TGTGCCAGCAGTGTCCAGGGGGCAGATACGCAGTATTTT. Translation: CASSVQGADTQYF. The full variable domain, rest sourced from reference TRBV9 and TRBJ2-3, is DSGVTQTPKHLITATGQRVTLRCSPRSGDLSVYWYQQSLDQGLQFLIQYYNGEERAKGNILERFSAQQFPDLHSELNLSSLELGDSALYFCASSVQGADTQYFGPGTRLTVL.

The chain links TRBV19 to TRBJ1-2; 9 bases agree with TRBD1. The CDR3 is 13 amino acids. CDR1 is LNHDA, CDR2 SQIVND, per germline (reference sequence). V was pared by 9 bases and J by 7 bases, with 9 bases of the junction left unmatched. The DNA for the CDR3 is TGTGCCAGCGGTGAGGGGACAGGGCCTGGCTACACCTTC. Its protein product is CASGEGTGPGYTF.

The chain employs TRBV10-1 and TRBJ2-2, with D maybe TRBD2 (5 bases). The CDR3 contains 15 residues. The V gene lost 2 bases and the J gene lost 0 bases, with 7 bases spanning the gap. The V gene's germline CDR1 is WNHNN and CDR2 SYGVQD (reference sequence). The CDR3 region is CASSEGLANTGELFF. CDR3 nucleotide sequence: TGCGCCAGCAGTGAGGGACTCGCGAACACCGGGGAGCTGTTTTTT.

This clone appeared once. The chain is built from TRBV20-1 and TRBJ1-5; tentative D call: TRBD1 (5 bases). V dropped 5 bases and J dropped 7 bases, with 9 bases sitting between them. CDR1 is DFQATT and CDR2 is SNEGSKA in the germline V gene (reference sequence). This CDR3 comprises 11 residues. This CDR3 is CSAGGRQPQHF. The CDR3 nucleotides read TGCAGTGCTGGGGGGAGGCAGCCCCAGCATTTT.

This clone appeared once. The chain uses TRBV7-3 and TRBJ2-5; D is ambiguous. This CDR3 comprises 13 residues. V gave up 5 bases and J gave up 3 bases, with 10 bases separating them. CDR1 and CDR2 (germline): SGHTA, FQGTGA. The CDR3 loop is CASSPRNKETQYF. The CDR3 DNA reads as TGTGCCAGCAGCCCCCGGAACAAAGAGACCCAGTACTTC. The whole variable domain, filled in from reference TRBV7-3 and TRBJ2-5, reads GAGVSQTPSNKVTEKGKYVELRCDPISGHTALYWYRQSLGQGPEFLIYFQGTGAADDSGLPNDRFFAVRPEGSVSTLKIQRTERGDSAVYLCASSPRNKETQYFGPGTRLLVL.

This chain uses TRBV25-1 with TRBJ2-5; 9 nucleotides agree with TRBD1. J gave up 5 bases and V 7 bases, and 8 bases lay outside the gene matches. The CDR3 is 14 residues long. Germline V gene sequence: CDR1 MGHDK, CDR2 SYGVNS. The CDR3 loop is CASTGTGSVETQYF. CDR3 in DNA: TGTGCCAGCACCGGGACAGGGTCGGTGGAGACCCAGTACTTC.

The chain combines TRBV19 with TRBJ1-2, with D tentatively TRBD1 (5 bases). With 10 bases removed from V and 3 bases from J, the gap between germline ends came to 18 bases. Looked up from germline, CDR1 is LNHDA and CDR2 is SQIVND (reference sequence). This CDR3 region has 14 residues. The chain's CDR3 is CATVQSGADYGYTF. CDR3 nucleotide sequence: TGTGCCACAGTTCAATCCGGGGCTGACTATGGCTACACCTTC.

The V call is TRBV5-1, the J call TRBJ1-2; D remains ambiguous. The CDR3 has 15 residues. Trimming shortened V by 3 bases and J by 7 bases, and 19 bases separated the two germline ends. Germline lookup yields CDR1 SGHRS and CDR2 YFSETQ. CDR3: CASSWDPGFPPGYTF. As DNA, the CDR3 is TGCGCCAGCAGCTGGGATCCCGGGTTCCCCCCTGGCTACACCTTC.

This chain connects TRBV15 to TRBJ2-5; D is undetermined. Germline CDR1 LNHNV, CDR2 YYDKDF (reference sequence). The CDR3 covers 11 residues. V lost 3 bases and J 3 bases, leaving 2 bases between the germline ends. In nucleotides, the CDR3 is TGTGCCACCAGCAGGAAAGAGACCCAGTACTTC. Protein product: CATSRKETQYF.

V is TRBV19 and J is TRBJ2-3, with D tentatively TRBD2 (7 bases). The CDR3 runs 15 residues. Trimming pared 11 bases from V and 2 bases from J, leaving 20 bases between. The germline CDR1 and CDR2 sequences are LNHDA and SQIVND (reference sequence). CDR3 nucleotide sequence: TGTGCCTCACGTCCCCGGGGGGCTCCCACAGATACGCAGTATTTT. Translation gives CASRPRGAPTDTQYF.

The chain has TRBV11-2 and TRBJ2-2; D not certain. Germline CDR1 is SGHAT and CDR2 is FQNNGV. This CDR3 contains 12 residues. V lost 5 bases, J lost 6 bases, and 7 bases lay in between. The DNA of the CDR3 is TGTGCCAGCAGCAATCCTCCCGGGGAGCTGTTTTTT. Its protein is CASSNPPGELFF.

The rearrangement links TRBV5-1 to TRBJ2-2; 10 positions agree with TRBD2. Germline V CDR1 and CDR2: SGHRS, YFSETQ. The V segment lost 4 bases and the J segment 6 bases; nucleotides outside the gene matches: 9. The CDR3 totals 16 residues. This chain's CDR3 is CASSPKAGGPSGELFF. DNA for the CDR3: TGCGCCAGCAGCCCCAAAGCGGGGGGGCCTTCCGGGGAGCTGTTTTTT.

The V gene is TRBV21-1, the J gene TRBJ1-3; the table's D call, TRBD1, has no DNA check behind it. TRBV21-1 is a pseudogene locus. The CDR3 loop spans 20 amino acids. The CDR3 here is CASSKALWPWGASSGNTIYF. CDR3 DNA sequence: TGTGCCAGCAGCAAAGCGCTTTGGCCCTGGGGCGCGAGCTCTGGAAACACCATATATTTT.